This T cell receptor (beta chain) was recovered during a study of T-cell memory formation after mild COVID-19. Study background: Clusters were largely donor specific.

There are 15 residues in the CDR3. V shed 1 base and J shed 2 bases, with 11 bases lying between them. The germline gives CDR1 MGHRA, CDR2 YSYEKL. 5'RACE primed from the constant segment yielded TCR alpha and TCR beta cDNA libraries bearing sample barcodes and UMIs. TCRdb reanalysed the 5' RACE reads using MiXCR and keeps one entry per CDR3 protein. The sample holds fewer than 650,000 distinct CDR3 sequences, around 15% seen once. The sample was PBMCs or a T cell subset sorted from them (not recorded which). This sequence joins TRBV4-1 and TRBJ1-2; D remains ambiguous. The TCR comes from an adult woman who had mild COVID-19 (a few samples of this study predate the infection). Cell type and time point are not known. This CDR3 is CASSQVKGLNYGYTF. CDR3 coding DNA: TGCGCCAGCAGCCAAGTGAAGGGCCTAAACTATGGCTACACCTTC.